The entry that follows covers one T cell receptor (beta chain) sequence. The data were obtained in a study of blood T cell repertoires in COVID-19. The CDR3 is 16 amino acids. V was clipped by 5 bases and J by 0 bases, with 18 bases between them. The V gene's germline CDR1 is GTSNPN and CDR2 SVGIG (reference sequence). In the study's own analysis: Estimation of nucleated cell counts was performed using reference gene primer amplification. Assay: immunoSEQ multiplex PCR; the TCRdb copy retains only in-frame clones and omits some. That table supplies the V and J calls and clone size; D and trimming were determined from the DNA. The table records fewer than 300,000 clones, roughly 86% of them present only once.

This receptor was obtained from a man in his forties who had recovered from COVID-19. The sample comprised peripheral blood. The chain recombines TRBV30 with TRBJ2-3; D perhaps matches TRBD2 (6 bases). The CDR3 spells CAWLPAGLSSTDTQYF. In DNA, the CDR3 is TGTGCCTGGTTACCAGCGGGCCTCTCTAGCACAGATACGCAGTATTTT.